Shown below are 4 T cell receptor beta chains from a single sample sequenced in a study of beta chain features in type 1 diabetes. Every bit of the isolated RNA underwent reverse transcription, so sequencing read expressed TCRB transcripts. The protocol was immunoSEQ multiplex PCR, while the TCRdb copy is restricted to in-frame clones and leaves out a portion. The sample holds around 250,000 clones, about 14% seen once. Sequences were obtained from naive CD4+ T cells from blood. The receptors originated from a woman in her thirties or forties in good health.

This clone was counted only a few times. The DNA of the CDR3 is TGTGCCAGCAGCCGGACTAGCGGGGGGGCCGGAGAGACCCAGTACTTC. Its protein is CASSRTSGGAGETQYF. The V gene is TRBV2, the J gene TRBJ2-5; 15 nucleotides agree with TRBD2. The CDR3 consists of 16 residues. Trimming took 6 bases from V and 4 from J; bases not matched to a gene: 6. Germline CDR1 is SNHLY and CDR2 is FYNNEI.

This clone has only a few counts. The chain combines TRBV2 with TRBJ2-2, with 7 bases lining up with TRBD1. V shed 11 bases and J 1 base; nucleotides not matched to a gene: 4. CDR3 length: 13 amino acids. Per the germline V gene, CDR1 is SNHLY and CDR2 is FYNNEI. The CDR3 protein is CAGTVLNTGELFF. DNA of the CDR3: TGTGCCGGGACAGTGCTGAACACCGGGGAGCTGTTTTTT.

This clone occurred a few times. This chain joins TRBV10-3 and TRBJ2-4; 8 positions match TRBD2. Unmatched junction bases numbered 7, after V lost 0 bases and J lost 0 bases. The CDR3 consists of 18 residues. The germline gives CDR1 ENHRY, CDR2 SYGVKD. Written as DNA, the CDR3 is TGTGCCATCAGTGAGTCGGTGACGGGGGGGCTAGCCAAAAACATTCAGTACTTC. Translation: CAISESVTGGLAKNIQYF.

With regard to this clone: Other DNA sequences within the sample encode an identical CDR3. The chain uses TRBV5-4 and TRBJ2-4; 8 bases fit TRBD2. V lost 0 bases to trimming and J lost 1 base; unmatched junction nucleotides: 0. The CDR3 has 15 residues. Germline-derived CDR1 and CDR2 are SGHNT and YYREEE (reference sequence). The CDR3 region is CASSLAGGAKNIQYF. The CDR3 DNA is TGTGCCAGCAGCTTGGCGGGGGGGGCCAAAAACATTCAGTACTTC.